This TCR beta chain was sequenced during a study of cytomegalovirus exposure and HLA in healthy donors. Profiled with immunoSEQ multiplex PCR; TCRdb holds only in-frame clones, not every one. The table records about 120,000 clones, 85% of them present only once. This clone was recorded a few times. Trimming cost V 6 bases and J 5 bases; bases outside gene matches: 11. This CDR3 is built from 15 residues. Germline-derived CDR1 and CDR2 are MNHEY and SVGAGI. Source material: PBMCs. The sequence was obtained from a woman aged 30 to 39 in good health and CMV-seronegative. The chain employs TRBV6-5 and TRBJ2-3; 7 bases are shared with TRBD1. This CDR3 is CASSTLRQGGDTQYF. CDR3 sequence (DNA): TGTGCCAGCAGCACCCTCCGACAGGGTGGAGATACGCAGTATTTT.